The T cell receptor (beta chain) under discussion was sequenced for a study of CD8 T cells in Susac syndrome. RNA amounts of about 0.45 to 1 ug underwent reverse transcription with random hexamers. MiXCR, run by TCRdb on the immunoSEQ multiplex PCR reads, gives a single entry per CDR3 protein. This sample has under 200,000 distinct CDR3 sequences; 90% to 95% occur once, and the top ten carry 0.1% to 0.12%. In germline, CDR1 is SQVTM, CDR2 ANQGSEA. J gave up 5 bases and V 1 base, and 4 bases lay outside the gene matches. The CDR3 totals 14 residues. The sequencing sample was made of CD4+ T cells from PBMCs. This receptor was identified in a human donor with Susac syndrome. The V and J genes are TRBV29-1 and TRBJ1-2; 10 bases agree with TRBD1. The CDR3 loop reads CSVEVPGQGYGYTF. Written as DNA, the CDR3 is TGCAGCGTTGAAGTCCCGGGACAGGGGTATGGCTACACCTTC.